Listed here are 8 T cell receptor beta chains from one sample, sequenced in a study of lymphopenia after photon versus proton radiotherapy. Here immunoSEQ multiplex PCR was the method, and the copy in TCRdb shows in-frame clones only, minus some. The table includes tens of thousands of clones, 85% detected once. The sequences come from peripheral blood, collected from a patient treated with photon-based radiotherapy. These receptors came from a middle-aged man with gastric cancer.

The V gene is TRBV10-2, the J gene TRBJ2-7; 7 nucleotides agree with TRBD1. V shed 4 bases, J shed 1 base, and the junction held 10 bases outside the gene matches. This CDR3 is 16 amino acids long. Germline V gene lookup returns CDR1 WSHSY and CDR2 SAAADI. CDR3: CASSVVGQANSYEQYF. DNA of the CDR3: TGCGCCAGCAGTGTGGTAGGACAGGCGAATTCCTACGAGCAGTACTTC.

As to this clone: The junction and the germline gene differ at one end; a read error may be behind it. The gene calls are TRBV4-1 and TRBJ2-2; D is perhaps TRBD2 (5 bases). CDR1 is MGHRA and CDR2 is YSYEKL in the germline V gene. The CDR3 length is 17 residues. CDR3 region: CASSQGRGMVVTGELLF. The CDR3 coding sequence is TGCGCCAGCAGCCAAGGTCGGGGAATGGTCGTGACCGGGGAGCTGCTTTTT.

This clone has a single count. The chain is built from TRBV19 and TRBJ2-7, with 8 bases identical to TRBD2. From germline, CDR1 is LNHDA and CDR2 SQIVND (reference sequence). The CDR3 covers 14 residues. V lost 5 bases to trimming and J lost 3 bases; unmatched junction nucleotides: 6. The CDR3 coding sequence is TGTGCCAGTAGTCCCGGGGGGGCCATCTACGAGCAGTACTTC. This gives the protein CASSPGGAIYEQYF.

This clone was seen once. The V call is TRBV6-6, the J call TRBJ2-7; TRBD2 matches 7 bases. The germline V gene encodes CDR1 MNHNY and CDR2 SVGAGI (reference sequence). CDR3 length: 15 residues. The junction had 5 bases not matched to a gene; V was cut back by 0 bases and J by 3 bases. The CDR3 sequence: CASSYSPASGYEQYF. The CDR3 nucleotides read TGTGCCAGCAGTTACTCTCCGGCTAGCGGCTACGAGCAGTACTTC.

This clone was detected only once. This chain connects TRBV5-6 to TRBJ1-2; a possible D gene is TRBD1 (5 bases). The V gene's germline CDR1 is SGHDT and CDR2 YYEEEE. The CDR3 is 16 amino acids. The ends were cut back, 9 bases at V and 0 bases at J, with 21 bases in the middle. Here the CDR3 DNA reads TGTGCCACCAGAATGGGGGGGTTTTCATCTAACTATGGCTACACCTTC. Protein sequence: CATRMGGFSSNYGYTF.

The V gene is TRBV11-2, the J gene TRBJ2-4; weak D call: TRBD2 (5 bases). This CDR3 has 16 amino acids. Germline CDR1 and CDR2: SGHAT and FQNNGV. The V and J ends lost 2 bases and 0 bases respectively, with 11 bases between them. CDR3 bases: TGTGCCAGCAGCTTACACCCTGGACTAGCCAAAAACATTCAGTACTTC. Protein sequence: CASSLHPGLAKNIQYF. The full variable domain, rest sourced from reference TRBV11-2 and TRBJ2-4, is EAGVAQSPRYKIIEKRQSVAFWCNPISGHATLYWYQQILGQGPKLLIQFQNNGVVDDSQLPKDRFSAERLKGVDSTLKIQPAKLEDSAVYLCASSLHPGLAKNIQYFGAGTRLSVL.

The V call is TRBV7-9, the J call TRBJ1-2; D gene unclear. This CDR3 is built from 14 residues. Germline V gives CDR1 SEHNR, CDR2 FQNEAQ (reference sequence). Trimming took 3 bases from V and 4 from J, leaving 12 bases between them. CDR3 nucleotides: TGTGCCAGCAGCTTGCGGCCGTCTAGCTATGGCTACACCTTC. Protein sequence: CASSLRPSSYGYTF.

The J gene is TRBJ2-3, the V gene TRBV28; unclear D gene. The CDR3 sequence is 12 residues long. The germline V and J ends were trimmed by 3 bases and 8 bases, with 9 bases remaining between them. The germline V gene encodes CDR1 MDHEN and CDR2 SYDVKM. The CDR3 loop reads CASSFGSGTQYF. The CDR3 region has the DNA TGTGCCAGCAGTTTCGGTAGTGGTACGCAGTATTTT. The complete variable domain, with remaining parts taken from reference TRBV28 and TRBJ2-3, reads DVKVTQSSRYLVKRTGEKVFLECVQDMDHENMFWYRQDPGLGLRLIYFSYDVKMKEKGDIPEGYSVSREKKERFSLILESASTNQTSMYLCASSFGSGTQYFGPGTRLTVL.